The count of the clone carrying this T cell receptor beta chain is one. The entry originates in a study of cytomegalovirus exposure and HLA in healthy donors. V lost 0 bases to trimming and J lost 4 bases; unmatched junction nucleotides: 3. CDR3 length equals 16 residues. Germline assignment: CDR1 MNHNY and CDR2 SVGAGI (reference sequence). The data were produced by immunoSEQ multiplex PCR, yet TCRdb's version contains in-frame clones alone and is incomplete. Among 110,000 or so clones listed, around 85% were seen once. The chain combines TRBV6-6 with TRBJ2-2; 9 bases are shared with TRBD2. Sequencing input: PBMCs. The sequence was collected from a woman between 18 and 29 years old in good health and CMV-seronegative. The CDR3 DNA reads TGTGCCAGCAGTTACTCCCCTAGCGGGGTCACCGGGGAGCTGTTTTTT. It codes for CASSYSPSGVTGELFF.